This passage covers 14 T cell receptor beta chains from one sample sequenced in a study of blood T cell repertoires in COVID-19. The assay was immunoSEQ multiplex PCR, and TCRdb's table has in-frame clones only and misses some. In the table there are hundreds of thousands of clones, more than 85% of which are singletons. Sequenced input: PBMCs or T cells enriched from blood (not recorded which). Receptors were obtained from a woman in her 30s who had recovered from COVID-19.

The V call is TRBV5-1, the J call TRBJ1-6; D is uncertain. Trimming stripped 2 bases from V and 5 bases from J, with 14 bases between. The V gene's germline CDR1 is SGHRS and CDR2 YFSETQ. The CDR3 spans 16 residues. The CDR3 DNA reads as TGCGCCAGCAGCTTACTACAGAGGGAAAATAATTCACCCCTCCACTTT. Amino acid sequence: CASSLLQRENNSPLHF.

This chain uses TRBV4-3 with TRBJ1-1, with D possibly TRBD1 on 5 matching bases. The CDR3 spans 15 residues. The ends were cut back, 0 bases at V and 4 bases at J, with 12 bases in the middle. CDR1 is LGHNA, CDR2 YSLEER, per germline. The CDR3 DNA reads TGCGCCAGCAGCCAAGAATCGGCCAGGGCCACTGAAGCTTTCTTT. Its protein product is CASSQESARATEAFF.

This clone showed up just a few times. The CDR3 DNA is TGTGCCACCAGTGAAGGGACACGGCAATCGGAGACCCAGTACTTC. This codes for CATSEGTRQSETQYF. The J gene is TRBJ2-5, the V gene TRBV24-1; tentative D call: TRBD1 (6 bases). Germline V gene data show CDR1 as KGHDR and CDR2 as SFDVKD. V was pared by 4 bases and J by 5 bases, with 16 bases between. The CDR3 runs to 15 residues.

The chain joins TRBV5-6 to TRBJ2-7; TRBD1 aligns across 8 bases. The CDR3 has 15 amino acids. Germline V gives CDR1 SGHDT, CDR2 YYEEEE. With 5 bases clipped from V and 3 bases from J, the junction kept 10 bases outside the gene matches. Written as DNA, the CDR3 is TGTGCCAGCAGTAAACGGACAGGGTATCTCTACGAGCAGTACTTC. Translation gives CASSKRTGYLYEQYF.

The chain is built from TRBV3-1 (or the pseudogene TRBV3-2) and TRBJ2-7; D is possibly TRBD2 (5 bases). There are 15 residues in the CDR3. Trimming cost V 2 bases and J 2 bases, with 13 bases left between them. Germline lookup yields CDR1 LGHDT and CDR2 YNNKEL (reference sequence). Here the CDR3 DNA reads TGTGCCAGCAGCCAACTAGGAGGAAAGACCTACGAGCAGTACTTC. Residues: CASSQLGGKTYEQYF.

The rearrangement uses TRBV9 and TRBJ2-1, with 7 bases fitting TRBD2. Germline V gene sequence: CDR1 SGDLS, CDR2 YYNGEE. The CDR3 extends over 14 amino acids. The ends lost 1 base at V and 9 bases at J; junction bases unmatched: 7. CDR3 in DNA: TGTGCCAGCAGCGTAAGGTGGGAGGGAGGTGAGCAGTTCTTC. Protein: CASSVRWEGGEQFF.

The chain combines TRBV6-5 with TRBJ1-2; D possibly corresponds to TRBD1 (5 bases). Germline V CDR1 and CDR2: MNHEY, SVGAGI. The CDR3 is 11 residues long. The germline V and J ends were trimmed by 8 bases and 8 bases, with 12 bases remaining between them. The CDR3 nucleotides are TGTGCCAGCCGCAGGGCAGAAGGCTACACCTTC. Encoded protein: CASRRAEGYTF.

The gene calls are TRBV20-1 and TRBJ2-5; the D gene is possibly TRBD2 (6 bases). Deletions cut 3 bases from V and 5 bases from J, with 13 bases between. The CDR3 loop spans 13 amino acids. Germline assignment: CDR1 DFQATT and CDR2 SNEGSKA (reference sequence). CDR3 DNA sequence: TGCAGTGCTAGTCGGACCCGGGGGGAGACCCAGTACTTC. Encoded protein: CSASRTRGETQYF.

V usage is TRBV7-9 and J usage is TRBJ1-2; TRBD1 matches at 7 bases. This CDR3 has 16 amino acids. Germline V lookup: CDR1 SEHNR, CDR2 FQNEAQ (reference sequence). V shed 3 bases and J 4 bases; nucleotides not matched to a gene: 11. The CDR3 DNA sequence: TGTGCCAGCAGCTTCGACGACAGGGAAAATCTCTATGGCTACACCTTC. Its protein product is CASSFDDRENLYGYTF.

The V call is TRBV5-1, the J call TRBJ2-3; 11 bases align to TRBD2. This CDR3 is built from 16 residues. V shed 0 bases and J 2 bases; nucleotides not matched to a gene: 2. Germline CDR1 SGHRS, CDR2 YFSETQ. CDR3 in DNA: TGCGCCAGCAGCTTGGAGGGACTAGCGGACACAGATACGCAGTATTTT. Its translation: CASSLEGLADTDTQYF. The full variable domain, its missing parts supplied by reference TRBV5-1 and TRBJ2-3, is KAGVTQTPRYLIKTRGQQVTLSCSPISGHRSVSWYQQTPGQGLQFLFEYFSETQRNKGNFPGRFSGRQFSNSRSEMNVSTLELGDSALYLCASSLEGLADTDTQYFGPGTRLTVL.

The chain links TRBV12-3 or TRBV12-4 to TRBJ2-1; a possible D gene is TRBD2 (5 bases). The CDR3 spans 13 residues. Trimming took 6 bases from V and 5 from J, leaving 11 bases between them. CDR3 sequence (DNA): TGTGCCAGCAGGAGGACTGGGAACAATGAGCAGTTCTTC. This translates into CASRRTGNNEQFF.

Turning to this clone: Germline is not matched at one junction end, which may reflect a read error. The chain uses TRBV7-7 and TRBJ2-1; 11 positions match TRBD2. Germline values: CDR1 SSHAT, CDR2 FNYEAQ (reference sequence). The CDR3 extends over 15 amino acids. The CDR3: CASSPGVAGGDEQFF. The CDR3 DNA follows: TGTGCTAGCAGCCCCGGGGTAGCGGGAGGGGATGAGCAGTTCTTC.

This chain uses TRBV28 with TRBJ2-1, with unresolved D. This CDR3 has 12 amino acids. The V end lost 1 base, the J end lost 6 bases, and 4 bases lay between the germline ends. Per the germline V gene, CDR1 is MDHEN and CDR2 is SYDVKM. This CDR3 reads CASSLSVNEQFF. The CDR3 nucleotides read TGTGCCAGCAGTTTATCCGTCAATGAGCAGTTCTTC.

The chain employs TRBV3-1 (or the pseudogene TRBV3-2) and TRBJ1-6, with D maybe TRBD1 (5 bases). CDR3 length: 14 amino acids. The ends were cut back, 7 bases at V and 2 bases at J, with 9 bases in the middle. Germline CDR1 LGHDT, CDR2 YNNKEL (reference sequence). CDR3 loop: CASKGGAYNSPLHF. In DNA, the CDR3 is TGTGCCAGCAAGGGAGGGGCCTATAATTCACCCCTCCACTTT.